These 21 T cell receptor beta chains share one sample of origin, sequenced in a study of blood T cell repertoires in COVID-19. TCRdb's copy holds only in-frame clones and misses some; the assay was immunoSEQ multiplex PCR. The table lists about 240,000 clones, roughly 88% of them singletons. The sample taken for sequencing was peripheral blood. The receptors were gathered from a man older than 75 with acute or convalescent COVID-19.

The chain combines TRBV18 with TRBJ1-5; D possibly corresponds to TRBD1 (5 bases). Germline-derived CDR1 and CDR2 are KGHSH and LQKENI. Trimming left V 8 bases short and J 0 bases short, with 8 bases between. The CDR3 is 13 residues long. The CDR3 loop is CASRQYSNQPQHF. The CDR3 nucleotides read TGTGCCAGCCGACAGTATAGCAATCAGCCCCAGCATTTT.

This rearrangement joins TRBV19 to TRBJ2-1; 11 positions agree with TRBD2. Germline-derived CDR1 and CDR2 are LNHDA and SQIVND (reference sequence). This CDR3 has 14 residues. Germline trimming cut 3 bases from V and 8 bases from J; bases unmatched to any gene: 3. The CDR3 DNA is TGTGCCAGTAGTATTACTAGCGGGAGCTATGAGCAGTTCTTC. It is translated as CASSITSGSYEQFF.

The chain carries TRBV5-1 and TRBJ1-6; D is possibly TRBD1 (5 bases). Germline V CDR1 and CDR2: SGHRS, YFSETQ. The CDR3 runs 14 residues. V was shortened by 0 bases and J by 6 bases, with 7 bases between the two germline ends. The CDR3 reads CASSLGQPNSPLHF. The CDR3 DNA follows: TGCGCCAGCAGCTTGGGACAGCCTAATTCACCCCTCCACTTT.

The V gene is TRBV4-3, the J gene TRBJ1-2, with 7 positions matching TRBD1. Germline-derived CDR1 and CDR2 are LGHNA and YSLEER. The CDR3 loop spans 15 amino acids. V was pared by 1 base and J by 3 bases, with 5 bases of the junction left unmatched. The CDR3 reads CASSQGRTGDYGYTF. Written as DNA, the CDR3 is TGCGCCAGCAGCCAAGGCCGAACAGGGGACTATGGCTACACCTTC.

This clone was found once. The chain couples TRBV18 to TRBJ2-1; 9 positions agree with TRBD1. The junction had 6 bases not matched to a gene; V was cut back by 6 bases and J by 6 bases. This CDR3 is 14 amino acids long. The germline CDR1 and CDR2 sequences are KGHSH and LQKENI. The CDR3, as DNA: TGTGCCAGCTCGCGGGACAGGGTACGCAATGAGCAGTTCTTC. This codes for CASSRDRVRNEQFF.

V is TRBV10-3 and J is TRBJ1-1; D not resolved. Germline V lookup: CDR1 ENHRY, CDR2 SYGVKD. The CDR3 covers 11 residues. V was trimmed by 10 bases and J by 5 bases, leaving 11 bases between them. CDR3 residues: CASQDLTEAFF. The CDR3 nucleotides read TGTGCCAGCCAGGACTTAACTGAAGCTTTCTTT.

This rearrangement joins TRBV10-3 to TRBJ2-7, with TRBD2 identical over 11 bases. J was trimmed by 0 bases and V by 2 bases; bases with no gene match: 0. Germline V gives CDR1 ENHRY, CDR2 SYGVKD. The CDR3 is 15 residues long. The CDR3 loop is CAISEGTSGSYEQYF. The CDR3 bases are TGTGCCATCAGTGAGGGGACTAGCGGCTCCTACGAGCAGTACTTC.

V is TRBV9 and J is TRBJ1-2; 9 bases are shared with TRBD1. V shed 0 bases, J shed 8 bases, and the junction held 11 bases outside the gene matches. CDR3 size: 16 residues. Germline lookup yields CDR1 SGDLS and CDR2 YYNGEE. The CDR3 coding sequence is TGTGCCAGCAGCGTAGATGGTGGGACAGGGAGAGCCGGCTACACCTTC. Translated, it gives CASSVDGGTGRAGYTF.

CDR3 amino acids: CASSRSRPGAGGTEAFF. CDR3 nucleotides: TGTGCCAGCAGCCGCTCGCGCCCGGGGGCGGGAGGAACTGAAGCTTTCTTT. The rearrangement joins TRBV27 to TRBJ1-1; D might be TRBD1 (6 bases). The CDR3 loop spans 17 amino acids. Germline values: CDR1 MNHEY, CDR2 SMNVEV (reference sequence). The V end was cut by 6 bases, the J end by 5 bases, with 25 bases between.

The chain couples TRBV5-4 to TRBJ1-1; TRBD1 is a possible D gene (6 bases). V gave up 3 bases and J gave up 4 bases, with 13 bases separating them. The CDR3 runs 14 residues. CDR1 and CDR2 from the germline V gene are SGHNT and YYREEE (reference sequence). This CDR3 is CASSSWGHRTEAFF. Here the CDR3 DNA reads TGTGCCAGCAGCTCGTGGGGGCACCGCACTGAAGCTTTCTTT.

This clone appeared a few times. J is TRBJ1-1 and V is TRBV19; D is uncertain. Germline CDR1 is LNHDA and CDR2 is SQIVND (reference sequence). Trimming left V 5 bases short and J 1 base short, with 14 bases between. This CDR3 has 15 amino acids. The CDR3 coding sequence is TGTGCCAGTAGTCCGAGGCCCCAATCGAACACTGAAGCTTTCTTT. It yields the protein CASSPRPQSNTEAFF.

V usage is TRBV5-4 and J usage is TRBJ2-5; 11 nucleotides agree with TRBD2. This CDR3 is built from 16 residues. The germline gives CDR1 SGHNT, CDR2 YYREEE (reference sequence). The V and J ends lost 3 bases and 3 bases, in that order; junction bases with no gene match: 7. The CDR3 reads CASSSVAGGREETQYF. DNA for the CDR3: TGTGCCAGCAGCTCGGTAGCGGGGGGGAGGGAAGAGACCCAGTACTTC.

V usage is TRBV3-1 (or the pseudogene TRBV3-2) and J usage is TRBJ1-6; D may be TRBD1 (5 bases). With 4 bases removed from V and 3 bases from J, the gap between germline ends came to 10 bases. The CDR3 has 15 residues. Germline loops: CDR1 LGHDT, CDR2 YNNKEL (reference sequence). CDR3 sequence (DNA): TGTGCCAGCAGCCCACCGGGGGGCTATAATTCACCCCTCCACTTT. Amino acids: CASSPPGGYNSPLHF.

V is TRBV11-2 and J is TRBJ2-7; 7 bases fit TRBD1. This CDR3 comprises 15 residues. Germline V gene lookup returns CDR1 SGHAT and CDR2 FQNNGV. After removal of 3 bases from V and 3 bases from J, the junction contained 8 bases not matched to a gene. This chain's CDR3 is CASSLFAGGFYEQYF. In nucleotides, the CDR3 is TGTGCCAGCAGCTTGTTCGCAGGGGGATTCTACGAGCAGTACTTC.

V is TRBV18 and J is TRBJ1-6; 7 nucleotides match TRBD1. The V gene end was trimmed by 1 base and the J gene end by 4 bases; junction bases not matched to a gene: 4. Germline V gene sequence: CDR1 KGHSH, CDR2 LQKENI. The CDR3 runs 16 residues. The CDR3, as DNA: TGTGCCAGCTCACCACAGAGACAGGGTTATAATTCACCCCTCCACTTT. As protein: CASSPQRQGYNSPLHF.

The chain joins TRBV18 to TRBJ1-1, with a weak D call TRBD1 (5 bases). Germline V gene lookup returns CDR1 KGHSH and CDR2 LQKENI. V lost 3 bases to trimming and J lost 3 bases, with 17 bases between them. The CDR3 extends over 16 amino acids. The CDR3 DNA reads as TGTGCCAGCTCACCGCTAGGGGCCCAGTCGGACACTGAAGCTTTCTTT. Translated, it gives CASSPLGAQSDTEAFF.

V usage is TRBV19 and J usage is TRBJ2-2; TRBD1 might be the D (8 bases). CDR3 length: 16 residues. Trimming removed 3 bases from V and 4 bases from J, with 15 bases in between. Germline CDR1 reads LNHDA; CDR2 reads SQIVND (reference sequence). In nucleotides, the CDR3 is TGTGCCAGTAGTATTTTGACAGGGGAGGGCACCGGGGAGCTGTTTTTT. Translating it yields CASSILTGEGTGELFF.

This chain joins TRBV28 and TRBJ2-3; 8 bases agree with TRBD2. The V gene end was trimmed by 8 bases and the J gene end by 7 bases; junction bases not matched to a gene: 11. This CDR3 has 14 residues. CDR1 is MDHEN, CDR2 SYDVKM, per germline. CDR3 coding DNA: TGTGCCAGCGGCCCGGGCGTAGCGGGGAATACGCAGTATTTT. Its protein is CASGPGVAGNTQYF.

This clone came up once. In nucleotides, the CDR3 is TGCGCCAGCAGTCAAAACCCCCTCGCGGAGGGAAACACTGAAGCTTTCTTT. As protein: CASSQNPLAEGNTEAFF. This chain uses TRBV23-1 with TRBJ1-1; D unresolved. TRBV23-1 is an open reading frame whose function is uncertain. CDR3 length: 17 residues. Trimming removed 2 bases from V and 2 bases from J, with 18 bases in between.

The chain combines TRBV7-8 with TRBJ2-7, with D tentatively TRBD1 (5 bases). CDR3 length: 14 amino acids. The germline CDR1 and CDR2 sequences are SGHVS and FQNEAQ. The V end lost 2 bases, the J end lost 2 bases, and 10 bases lay between the germline ends. CDR3 nucleotide sequence: TGTGCCAGCAGCTTAACTCCAGGGCCCTACGAGCAGTACTTC. It yields the protein CASSLTPGPYEQYF.

This chain connects TRBV28 to TRBJ2-2; 7 nucleotides agree with TRBD2. The germline CDR1 and CDR2 sequences are MDHEN and SYDVKM. The junction had 15 bases not matched to a gene; V was cut back by 1 base and J by 7 bases. The CDR3 totals 18 residues. CDR3 region: CASSLSRGVREDGGELFF. The CDR3 coding sequence is TGTGCCAGCAGTTTATCCCGTGGCGTTCGGGAGGACGGCGGGGAGCTGTTTTTT.